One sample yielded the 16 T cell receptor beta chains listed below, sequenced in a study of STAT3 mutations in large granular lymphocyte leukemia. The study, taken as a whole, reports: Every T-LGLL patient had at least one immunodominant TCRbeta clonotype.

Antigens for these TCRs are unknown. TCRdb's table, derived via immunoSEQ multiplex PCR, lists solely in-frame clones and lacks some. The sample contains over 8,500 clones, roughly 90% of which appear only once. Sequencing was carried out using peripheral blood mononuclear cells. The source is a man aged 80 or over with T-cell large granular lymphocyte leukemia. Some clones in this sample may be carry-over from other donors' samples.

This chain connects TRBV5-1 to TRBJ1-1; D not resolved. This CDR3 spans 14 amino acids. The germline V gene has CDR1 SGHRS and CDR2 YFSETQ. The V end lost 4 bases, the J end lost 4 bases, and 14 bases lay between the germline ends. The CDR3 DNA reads TGCGCCAGCAGCCCCATTCGGGCGGGCACTGAAGCTTTCTTT. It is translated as CASSPIRAGTEAFF.

CDR3 residues: CASRRVQQGARETQYF. The CDR3 DNA is TGTGCCAGCAGAAGGGTTCAACAGGGGGCGAGGGAGACCCAGTACTTC. This sequence joins TRBV13 and TRBJ2-5; 9 nucleotides line up with TRBD1. The V and J ends lost 6 bases and 5 bases, in that order; junction bases with no gene match: 13. The CDR3 extends over 16 amino acids. Germline values: CDR1 PRHDT, CDR2 FYEKMQ (reference sequence). The whole variable domain, remainder taken from reference TRBV13 and TRBJ2-5, is AAGVIQSPRHLIKEKRETATLKCYPIPRHDTVYWYQQGPGQDPQFLISFYEKMQSDKGSIPDRFSAQQFSDYHSELNMSSLELGDSALYFCASRRVQQGARETQYFGPGTRLLVL.

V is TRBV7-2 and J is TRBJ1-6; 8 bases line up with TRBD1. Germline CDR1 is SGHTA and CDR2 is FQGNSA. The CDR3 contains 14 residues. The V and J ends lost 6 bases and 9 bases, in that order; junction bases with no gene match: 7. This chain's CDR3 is CASRRDRGGSPLHF. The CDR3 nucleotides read TGTGCCAGCAGGCGCGACAGGGGAGGTTCACCCCTCCACTTT.

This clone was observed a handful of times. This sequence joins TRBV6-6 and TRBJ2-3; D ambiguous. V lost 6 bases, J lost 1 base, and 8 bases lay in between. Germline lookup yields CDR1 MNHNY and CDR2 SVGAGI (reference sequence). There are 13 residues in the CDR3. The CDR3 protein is CASSPRGTDTQYF. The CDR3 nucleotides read TGTGCCAGCAGCCCTAGAGGCACAGATACGCAGTATTTT.

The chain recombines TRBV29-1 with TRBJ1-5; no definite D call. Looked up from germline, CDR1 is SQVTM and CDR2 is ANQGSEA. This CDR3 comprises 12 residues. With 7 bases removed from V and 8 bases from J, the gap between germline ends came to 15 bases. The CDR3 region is CSAQEGMEPQHF. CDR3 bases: TGCAGCGCCCAAGAGGGAATGGAGCCCCAGCATTTT.

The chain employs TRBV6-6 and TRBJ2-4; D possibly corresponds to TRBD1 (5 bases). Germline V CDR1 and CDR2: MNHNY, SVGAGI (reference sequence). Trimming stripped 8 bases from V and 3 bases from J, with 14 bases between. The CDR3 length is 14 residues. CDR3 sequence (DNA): TGTGCCAGCCTGCAGGCACAGGACAAAAACATTCAGTACTTC. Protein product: CASLQAQDKNIQYF.

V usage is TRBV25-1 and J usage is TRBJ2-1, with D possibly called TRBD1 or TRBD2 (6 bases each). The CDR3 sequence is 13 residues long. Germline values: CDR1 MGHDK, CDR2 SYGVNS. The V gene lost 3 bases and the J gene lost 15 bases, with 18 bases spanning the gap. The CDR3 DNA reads TGTGCCAGCAGTGAGGCAGGGGTCCGGAGGGTGTTCTTC. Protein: CASSEAGVRRVFF.

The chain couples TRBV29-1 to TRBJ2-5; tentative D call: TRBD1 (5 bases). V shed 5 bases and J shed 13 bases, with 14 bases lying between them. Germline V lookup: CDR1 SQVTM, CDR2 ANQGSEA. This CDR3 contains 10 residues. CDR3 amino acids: CSVLEGALYF. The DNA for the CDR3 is TGCAGCGTTTTAGAAGGGGCATTGTACTTC. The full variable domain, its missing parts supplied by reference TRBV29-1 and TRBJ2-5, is SAVISQKPSRDICQRGTSLTIQCQVDSQVTMMFWYRQQPGQSLTLIATANQGSEATYESGFVIDKFPISRPNLTFSTLTVSNMSPEDSSIYLCSVLEGALYFGPGTRLLVL.

The CDR3 loop reads CASLTRVRDSSYEQYF. For the CDR3, the DNA is TGCGCCAGCTTAACAAGGGTGCGGGATTCCTCCTACGAGCAGTACTTC. The V gene is TRBV23-1, the J gene TRBJ2-7; TRBD2 is a possible D gene (6 bases). TRBV23-1 is an ORF for which the function is uncertain. This CDR3 is built from 16 residues. Trimming shortened V by 8 bases and J by 0 bases, and 20 bases separated the two germline ends.

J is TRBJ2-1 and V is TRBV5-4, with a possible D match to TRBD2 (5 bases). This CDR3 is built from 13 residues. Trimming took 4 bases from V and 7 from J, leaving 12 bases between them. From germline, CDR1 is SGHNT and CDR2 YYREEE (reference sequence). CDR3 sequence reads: CASSPGLLNEQFF. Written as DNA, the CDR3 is TGTGCCAGCAGCCCAGGACTCCTTAATGAGCAGTTCTTC.

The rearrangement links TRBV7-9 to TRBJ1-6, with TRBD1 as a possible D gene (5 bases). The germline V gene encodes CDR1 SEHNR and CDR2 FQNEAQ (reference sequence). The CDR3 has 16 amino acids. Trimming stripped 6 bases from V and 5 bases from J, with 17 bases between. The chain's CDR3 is CASSQGPRADNSPLHF. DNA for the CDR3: TGTGCCAGCAGTCAGGGTCCCAGGGCCGATAATTCACCCCTCCACTTT.

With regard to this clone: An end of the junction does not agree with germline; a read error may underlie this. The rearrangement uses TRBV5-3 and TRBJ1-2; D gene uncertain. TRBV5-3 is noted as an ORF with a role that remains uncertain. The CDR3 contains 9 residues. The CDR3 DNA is TGTGCCAGAAGCTTGATCGTTGCCTTC. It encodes CARSLIVAF.

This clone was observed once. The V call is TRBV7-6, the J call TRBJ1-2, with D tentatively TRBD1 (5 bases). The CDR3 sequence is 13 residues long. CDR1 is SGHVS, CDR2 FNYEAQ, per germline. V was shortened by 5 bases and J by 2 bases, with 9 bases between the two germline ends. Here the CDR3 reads CASSPGQNYGYTF. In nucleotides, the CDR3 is TGTGCCAGCAGCCCCGGACAAAACTATGGCTACACCTTC.

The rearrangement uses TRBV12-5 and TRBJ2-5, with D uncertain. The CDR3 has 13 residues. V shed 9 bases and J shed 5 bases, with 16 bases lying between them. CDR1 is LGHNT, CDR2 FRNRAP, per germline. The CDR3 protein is CASRDTHFETQYF. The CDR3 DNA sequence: TGTGCTAGCCGAGACACGCACTTCGAGACCCAGTACTTC.

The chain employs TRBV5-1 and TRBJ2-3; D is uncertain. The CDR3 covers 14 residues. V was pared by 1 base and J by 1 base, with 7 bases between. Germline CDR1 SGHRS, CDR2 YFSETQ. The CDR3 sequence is CASSLLRGTDTQYF. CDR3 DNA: TGCGCCAGCAGCTTGCTTCGAGGCACAGATACGCAGTATTTT.

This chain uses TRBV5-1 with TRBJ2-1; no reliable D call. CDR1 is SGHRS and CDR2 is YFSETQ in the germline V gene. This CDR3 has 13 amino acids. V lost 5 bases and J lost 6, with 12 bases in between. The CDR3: CASRSPPLNEQFF. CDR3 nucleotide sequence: TGCGCCAGCAGGAGTCCCCCCCTCAATGAGCAGTTCTTC.